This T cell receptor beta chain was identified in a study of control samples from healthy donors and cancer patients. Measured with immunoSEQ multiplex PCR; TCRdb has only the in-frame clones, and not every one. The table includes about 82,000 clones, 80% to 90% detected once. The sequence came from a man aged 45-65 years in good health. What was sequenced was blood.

CDR3 protein: CASSKTPLPAPAYQETQYF. The DNA of the CDR3 is TGTGCCAGCAGCAAAACCCCGCTCCCCGCACCCGCATACCAAGAGACCCAGTACTTC. The chain joins TRBV21-1 to TRBJ2-5. TRBV21-1 is recorded as a pseudogene. The CDR3 runs 19 residues.